This T cell receptor beta chain was profiled in a study of cytomegalovirus exposure and HLA in healthy donors. The PCR made use of 60 Vbeta and 13 Jbeta primers. TCRdb's table, derived via immunoSEQ multiplex PCR, lists solely in-frame clones and lacks some. Here the sample spans under 200,000 clones, approximately 80% being singletons. This clone was seen only a few times. This clonotype was obtained from a woman aged 45-60 years in good health and CMV-seronegative. Sequenced sample: PBMCs.

This chain's CDR3 is CAITETGYTEAFF. DNA for the CDR3: TGTGCCATCACCGAGACAGGGTACACTGAAGCTTTCTTT. The V gene is TRBV10-3, the J gene TRBJ1-1, with 7 bases identical to TRBD1. The CDR3 is 13 residues long. Germline V gene data show CDR1 as ENHRY and CDR2 as SYGVKD. J was trimmed by 3 bases and V by 7 bases; bases with no gene match: 5.